Below, 29 T cell receptor beta chains from the same sample are listed, as sequenced in a study of T cells after yellow fever vaccination. TCRdb passed the 5' RACE reads through MiXCR, listing each CDR3 protein once. This sample has about 220,000 distinct CDR3 sequences, with 3% to 3.5% found just once. Sequenced here: CD4+ T cells sorted from PBMCs, sampled 10 days after the yellow fever booster vaccination. The receptors here all came from a man between 18 and 29 years old who received the YFV17D yellow fever vaccine.

The genes are TRBV18 and TRBJ1-4, with D maybe TRBD1 (5 bases). This CDR3 comprises 13 residues. V dropped 8 bases and J dropped 4 bases, with 11 bases sitting between them. Germline V gene sequence: CDR1 KGHSH, CDR2 LQKENI. The CDR3 is CASRGQINEKLFF. CDR3 DNA: TGTGCCAGCCGAGGACAAATTAATGAAAAACTGTTTTTT.

CDR3 protein: CASSLEGAGQPQHF. Written as DNA, the CDR3 is TGTGCCAGCAGTTTAGAGGGGGCAGGGCAGCCCCAGCATTTT. The J gene is TRBJ1-5, the V gene TRBV12-3 or TRBV12-4, with 7 bases matching TRBD1. Losses at the gene ends were 1 base for V and 7 bases for J; bases not matched to a gene: 4. The CDR3 has 14 residues.

This clonotype occurred many times. The V and J genes are TRBV6-2 or TRBV6-3 and TRBJ2-4; D is ambiguous. Germline-derived CDR1 and CDR2 are MNHEY and SVGEGT. CDR3 size: 14 residues. The ends were cut back, 7 bases at V and 0 bases at J, with 10 bases in the middle. Here the CDR3 reads CASTLPGAKNIQYF. The CDR3 nucleotides are TGTGCCAGCACCCTTCCCGGAGCCAAAAACATTCAGTACTTC.

The V gene is TRBV4-1, the J gene TRBJ2-2, with D perhaps TRBD2 (6 bases). The germline V and J ends were trimmed by 3 bases and 0 bases, with 14 bases remaining between them. Germline-derived CDR1 and CDR2 are MGHRA and YSYEKL. CDR3 length equals 17 residues. The CDR3 sequence: CASSHGTGAANTGELFF. CDR3 bases: TGCGCCAGCAGCCACGGGACGGGAGCTGCGAACACCGGGGAGCTGTTTTTT.

V is TRBV5-1 and J is TRBJ2-2, with 12 positions matching TRBD2. Germline lookup yields CDR1 SGHRS and CDR2 YFSETQ. V shed 2 bases and J 0 bases; nucleotides not matched to a gene: 2. CDR3 length equals 17 residues. In nucleotides, the CDR3 is TGCGCCAGCAGCTTTGGACTAGCGGGGTCGAACACCGGGGAGCTGTTTTTT. It yields the protein CASSFGLAGSNTGELFF.

This chain joins TRBV4-3 and TRBJ1-6; perhaps TRBD1 as D (5 bases). V lost 3 bases and J lost 9, with 15 bases in between. The CDR3 is made up of 15 amino acids. Per the germline V gene, CDR1 is LGHNA and CDR2 is YSLEER. The chain's CDR3 is CASSQSLREGSPLHF. The CDR3 nucleotides read TGCGCCAGCAGCCAGTCTCTCAGGGAGGGTTCACCCCTCCACTTT.

This chain uses TRBV4-3 with TRBJ2-4, with D unresolved. Per germline, CDR1 LGHNA and CDR2 YSLEER. The V gene lost 0 bases and the J gene lost 0 bases, with 9 bases spanning the gap. The CDR3 contains 16 residues. CDR3 nucleotide sequence: TGCGCCAGCAGCCAAGAGAGGTCGTTAGCCAAAAACATTCAGTACTTC. As protein: CASSQERSLAKNIQYF.

This clonotype was recorded at least ten times. The chain has TRBV7-2 and TRBJ2-1; unclear D gene. This CDR3 has 13 amino acids. V was clipped by 2 bases and J by 9 bases, with 11 bases between them. Germline V gene data show CDR1 as SGHTA and CDR2 as FQGNSA. CDR3 sequence: CASSLLRDLEQFF. CDR3 in DNA: TGTGCCAGCAGCTTATTGCGAGATCTTGAGCAGTTCTTC.

This clonotype was observed at least ten times. The genes are TRBV7-2 and TRBJ1-2, with 7 bases matching TRBD1. CDR1 is SGHTA, CDR2 FQGNSA, per germline. Trimming cost V 3 bases and J 7 bases; bases outside gene matches: 29. The CDR3 length is 21 residues. The CDR3 DNA reads as TGTGCCAGCAGCTTGGTTTCGTTGGGCAGATTTTTGACAGGGCCTGGGGGTGGCTACACCTTC. This codes for CASSLVSLGRFLTGPGGGYTF.

Ten or more counts support this clonotype. The chain uses TRBV6-1 and TRBJ1-2, with D tentatively TRBD1 (5 bases). The CDR3 contains 13 residues. Germline V gene lookup returns CDR1 MNHNS and CDR2 SASEGT. Trimming took 1 base from V and 8 from J, leaving 11 bases between them. CDR3 coding DNA: TGTGCCAGCAGTGAAGTGGGGGTCAACGGCTACACCTTC. The encoded protein is CASSEVGVNGYTF.

This chain uses TRBV7-2 with TRBJ2-5; 9 nucleotides align to TRBD2. CDR1 is SGHTA and CDR2 is FQGNSA in the germline V gene. The CDR3 consists of 15 residues. J was trimmed by 1 base and V by 6 bases; bases with no gene match: 6. CDR3 bases: TGTGCCAGCAGTCGAACTAGCGGGTTCCAAGAGACCCAGTACTTC. This codes for CASSRTSGFQETQYF.

This chain links TRBV10-3 with TRBJ1-2; possible D gene TRBD1, 6 bases. Trimming took 7 bases from V and 3 from J, leaving 12 bases between them. Germline V gene lookup returns CDR1 ENHRY and CDR2 SYGVKD. This CDR3 is 13 amino acids long. DNA for the CDR3: TGTGCCATCATGGGGGGCATGGACTATGGCTACACCTTC. This gives the protein CAIMGGMDYGYTF.

This clonotype was counted ten times or more. The V gene is TRBV5-5, the J gene TRBJ2-1; 11 bases are a match to TRBD2. J lost 0 bases, V lost 2 bases, and 10 bases had no gene match. Germline CDR1 SGHKS, CDR2 YYEKEE (reference sequence). There are 19 residues in the CDR3. For the CDR3, the DNA is TGTGCCAGCAGCTTCCGACTAGCGGGGCTATCTAGCTCCTACAATGAGCAGTTCTTC. The encoded protein is CASSFRLAGLSSSYNEQFF.

The J gene is TRBJ1-3, the V gene TRBV6-6, with D uncertain. CDR1 and CDR2 (germline): MNHNY, SVGAGI (reference sequence). V lost 0 bases and J 3 bases, leaving 6 bases between the germline ends. This CDR3 has 14 residues. The chain's CDR3 is CASSYSSLGNTIYF. The DNA of the CDR3 is TGTGCCAGCAGTTACTCGAGTCTTGGAAACACCATATATTTT.

In this sample, this clonotype turned up many times. The rearrangement links TRBV18 to TRBJ2-3; TRBD2 is a possible D gene (6 bases). This CDR3 comprises 14 residues. Germline assignment: CDR1 KGHSH and CDR2 LQKENI. With 3 bases removed from V and 5 bases from J, the gap between germline ends came to 12 bases. The CDR3 reads CASSPRGARDTQYF. The CDR3, as DNA: TGTGCCAGCTCACCCCGCGGGGCTAGAGATACGCAGTATTTT.

V is TRBV6-5 and J is TRBJ2-4, with D hard to call. V was pared by 5 bases and J by 0 bases, with 11 bases between. In germline, CDR1 is MNHEY, CDR2 SVGAGI. This CDR3 is built from 15 residues. CDR3: CASSKTSLAKNIQYF. CDR3 sequence (DNA): TGTGCCAGCAGTAAGACGTCGCTAGCCAAAAACATTCAGTACTTC.

The V and J genes are TRBV5-1 and TRBJ2-1, with 9 positions matching TRBD2. Germline loops: CDR1 SGHRS, CDR2 YFSETQ. CDR3 length equals 17 residues. Unmatched junction bases numbered 13, after V lost 2 bases and J lost 7 bases. CDR3 region: CASSFSLNSGGANEQFF. The CDR3 nucleotides are TGCGCCAGCAGCTTCTCACTGAATAGCGGGGGTGCAAATGAGCAGTTCTTC. The variable domain in full, completed from reference TRBV5-1 and TRBJ2-1, reads KAGVTQTPRYLIKTRGQQVTLSCSPISGHRSVSWYQQTPGQGLQFLFEYFSETQRNKGNFPGRFSGRQFSNSRSEMNVSTLELGDSALYLCASSFSLNSGGANEQFFGPGTRLTVL.

This clonotype was picked up a small number of times. The gene calls are TRBV9 and TRBJ1-2; possible D gene TRBD1, 5 bases. The V gene lost 2 bases and the J gene lost 7 bases, with 12 bases spanning the gap. The CDR3 runs 13 residues. Germline V CDR1 and CDR2: SGDLS, YYNGEE. The CDR3 reads CASSVGGEGGYTF. Here the CDR3 DNA reads TGTGCCAGCAGCGTTGGGGGGGAAGGTGGCTACACCTTC. Variable domain in full (rest from reference TRBV9 and TRBJ1-2): DSGVTQTPKHLITATGQRVTLRCSPRSGDLSVYWYQQSLDQGLQFLIQYYNGEERAKGNILERFSAQQFPDLHSELNLSSLELGDSALYFCASSVGGEGGYTFGSGTRLTVV.

In this sample, this clonotype turned up a few times. The chain joins TRBV18 to TRBJ1-4; possible D gene TRBD1, 5 bases. V lost 3 bases and J lost 8, with 13 bases in between. The CDR3 length is 14 residues. Germline-derived CDR1 and CDR2 are KGHSH and LQKENI. The DNA of the CDR3 is TGTGCCAGCTCACCGGGTGGGGCCGTCGAAAAACTGTTTTTT. It yields the protein CASSPGGAVEKLFF.

There are many counts of this clonotype. This chain uses TRBV12-5 with TRBJ2-5; 7 bases map to TRBD1. Germline CDR1 and CDR2: LGHNT and FRNRAP. This CDR3 has 14 residues. The V segment lost 4 bases and the J segment 5 bases; nucleotides outside the gene matches: 7. CDR3 residues: CASGWGQLGETQYF. CDR3 coding DNA: TGTGCTAGTGGTTGGGGACAGCTGGGGGAGACCCAGTACTTC.

V is TRBV12-3 or TRBV12-4 and J is TRBJ1-5; 11 positions agree with TRBD1. V shed 6 bases and J 3 bases; nucleotides not matched to a gene: 7. The CDR3 has 16 residues. The CDR3 reads CASSRGQGAINQPQHF. DNA for the CDR3: TGTGCCAGCAGCCGCGGACAGGGGGCGATCAATCAGCCCCAGCATTTT.

Here the CDR3 reads CSAREGAKDTEAFF. In DNA, the CDR3 is TGCAGTGCTAGGGAGGGGGCGAAGGACACTGAAGCTTTCTTT. The rearrangement uses TRBV20-1 and TRBJ1-1, with TRBD1 matching over 7 bases. The germline V gene has CDR1 DFQATT and CDR2 SNEGSKA (reference sequence). The trim removed 3 bases at V and 3 bases at J, leaving 7 bases unmatched. The CDR3 sequence is 14 residues long.

This clonotype was recorded many times. This sequence joins TRBV20-1 and TRBJ2-1; 7 positions agree with TRBD2. V lost 1 base and J lost 4; bases outside the gene matches: 1. Looked up from germline, CDR1 is DFQATT and CDR2 is SNEGSKA (reference sequence). This CDR3 is built from 13 residues. DNA for the CDR3: TGCAGTGCTAGAGGAGCGGGGTACAATGAGCAGTTCTTC. It is translated as CSARGAGYNEQFF.

This clonotype was detected ten times or more. The V and J genes are TRBV7-2 and TRBJ1-2; D is unresolved. Trimming took 8 bases from V and 3 from J, leaving 19 bases between them. The V gene's germline CDR1 is SGHTA and CDR2 FQGNSA. This CDR3 comprises 15 residues. Written as DNA, the CDR3 is TGTGCCAGCGGGCGAGGGCAGGTGTGGGACTATGGCTACACCTTC. It codes for CASGRGQVWDYGYTF.

Ten or more counts support this clonotype. The J gene is TRBJ2-5, the V gene TRBV7-3; weak D call: TRBD1 (5 bases). The CDR3 is 14 amino acids. Trimming stripped 0 bases from V and 4 bases from J, with 9 bases between. Germline-derived CDR1 and CDR2 are SGHTA and FQGTGA. CDR3 DNA: TGTGCCAGCAGCTTAACGGGGCTAACAGAGACCCAGTACTTC. Translating it yields CASSLTGLTETQYF.

This clonotype was seen repeatedly, ten times or more. V usage is TRBV3-1 and J usage is TRBJ2-7; D possibly uses TRBD1 or TRBD2 (5 bases each). The V gene lost 5 bases and the J gene lost 1 base, with 18 bases spanning the gap. CDR1 is LGHDT and CDR2 is YNNKEL in the germline V gene (reference sequence). This CDR3 is 16 amino acids long. The CDR3 loop reads CASSAHERDRSYEQYF. CDR3 DNA sequence: TGTGCCAGCAGCGCACACGAAAGGGACCGTTCCTACGAGCAGTACTTC.

This clonotype was counted between two and nine times. The V gene is TRBV12-3 or TRBV12-4, the J gene TRBJ1-1, with TRBD1 matching 8 bases. V shed 10 bases, J shed 4 bases, and the junction held 14 bases outside the gene matches. The CDR3 is 15 amino acids. The CDR3 is CATTQTGGTGTEAFF. DNA of the CDR3: TGTGCCACCACCCAAACAGGGGGTACAGGCACTGAAGCTTTCTTT.

The chain joins TRBV6-1 to TRBJ2-7, with 7 bases aligning to TRBD1. J lost 4 bases, V lost 5 bases, and 8 bases had no gene match. In germline, CDR1 is MNHNS, CDR2 SASEGT. This CDR3 comprises 14 residues. The CDR3 coding sequence is TGTGCCAGCAGTCCGCAACAGGGGCTATACGAGCAGTACTTC. As protein: CASSPQQGLYEQYF.

This clonotype was seen ten or more times. The chain couples TRBV20-1 to TRBJ1-1, with 7 bases that match TRBD1. Germline V gene sequence: CDR1 DFQATT, CDR2 SNEGSKA (reference sequence). V was pared by 1 base and J by 2 bases, with 4 bases of the junction left unmatched. CDR3 length: 14 residues. The CDR3 DNA reads as TGCAGTGCTAGAGCAGGGACAGCTAACACTGAAGCTTTCTTT. Translating gives CSARAGTANTEAFF.